The entry below describes one T cell receptor beta chain. Its cognate antigen is unknown. The CDR3 covers 15 residues. V shed 0 bases, J shed 4 bases, and the junction held 5 bases outside the gene matches. The V gene's germline CDR1 is SGDLS and CDR2 YYNGEE. Assay execution took place at the deep level. The table came from immunoSEQ multiplex PCR; TCRdb's copy has only in-frame clones and leaves some out. The sample records roughly 1,800,000 clones, less than 95% being singletons. This sample is part of a study of shared clonotypes between healthy human individuals. Findings and caveats of the study: The study found about 5% of naive CD4 clonotypes shared across a few donors.

The naive CD8 population came from CD45RO-negative cells selected for CCR7, without terminally differentiated effector memory CD45RA+ cells. Donors, without exception, were Caucasian adults residing in Nashville, Tennessee. Material: naive CD8+ T cells sorted from blood. This chain connects TRBV9 to TRBJ2-7, with 9 positions matching TRBD2. This receptor was identified in a man aged 18 to 35 in good health. CDR3 in DNA: TGTGCCAGCAGCGTAGGGGCGGGAGGGCAATACGAGCAGTACTTC. Residues: CASSVGAGGQYEQYF.